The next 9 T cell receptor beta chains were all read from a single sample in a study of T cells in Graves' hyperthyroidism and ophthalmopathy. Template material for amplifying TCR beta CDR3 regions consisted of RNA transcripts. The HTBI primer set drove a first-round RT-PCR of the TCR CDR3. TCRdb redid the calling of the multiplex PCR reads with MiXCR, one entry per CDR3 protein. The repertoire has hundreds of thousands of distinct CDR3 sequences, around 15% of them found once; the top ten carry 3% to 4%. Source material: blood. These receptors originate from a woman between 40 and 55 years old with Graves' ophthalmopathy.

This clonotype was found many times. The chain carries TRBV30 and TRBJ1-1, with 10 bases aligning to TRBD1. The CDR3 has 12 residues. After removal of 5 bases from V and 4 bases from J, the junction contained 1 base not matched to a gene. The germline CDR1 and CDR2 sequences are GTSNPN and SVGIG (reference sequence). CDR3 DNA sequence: TGTGCCTGGGGGGACAGGGGCACTGAAGCTTTCTTT. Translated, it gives CAWGDRGTEAFF.

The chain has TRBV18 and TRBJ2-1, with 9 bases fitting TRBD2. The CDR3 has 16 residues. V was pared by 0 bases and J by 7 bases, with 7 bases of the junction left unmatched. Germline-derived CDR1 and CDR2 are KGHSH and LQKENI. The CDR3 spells CASSPPALAGQNEQFF. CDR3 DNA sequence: TGTGCCAGCTCACCACCTGCACTAGCGGGCCAGAATGAGCAGTTCTTC.

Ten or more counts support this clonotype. The CDR3: CAWSVGPPAAFF. CDR3 DNA sequence: TGTGCCTGGAGTGTAGGCCCACCGGCCGCTTTCTTT. The chain joins TRBV30 to TRBJ1-1; D unclear. Germline V gives CDR1 GTSNPN, CDR2 SVGIG (reference sequence). The CDR3 sequence is 12 residues long. V lost 0 bases to trimming and J lost 11 bases, with 13 bases between them.

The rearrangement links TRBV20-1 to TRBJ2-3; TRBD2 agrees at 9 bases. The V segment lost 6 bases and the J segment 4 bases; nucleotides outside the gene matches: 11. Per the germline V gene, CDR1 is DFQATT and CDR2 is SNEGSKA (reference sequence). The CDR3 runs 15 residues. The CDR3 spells CSASRSSGGADTQYF. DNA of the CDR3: TGCAGTGCAAGCAGGAGTAGCGGGGGTGCAGATACGCAGTATTTT.

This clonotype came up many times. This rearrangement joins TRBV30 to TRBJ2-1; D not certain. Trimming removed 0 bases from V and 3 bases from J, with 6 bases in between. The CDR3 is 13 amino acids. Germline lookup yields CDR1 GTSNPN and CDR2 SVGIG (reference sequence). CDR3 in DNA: TGTGCCTGGAGTGTACATGGCTACAATGAGCAGTTCTTC. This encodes CAWSVHGYNEQFF.

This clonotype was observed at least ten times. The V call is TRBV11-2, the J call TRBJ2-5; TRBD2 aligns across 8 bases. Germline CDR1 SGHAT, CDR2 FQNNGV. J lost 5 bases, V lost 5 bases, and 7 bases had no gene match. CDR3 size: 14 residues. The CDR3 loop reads CASSVSGTRETQYF. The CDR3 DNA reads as TGTGCCAGCAGCGTTAGCGGGACCCGGGAGACCCAGTACTTC.

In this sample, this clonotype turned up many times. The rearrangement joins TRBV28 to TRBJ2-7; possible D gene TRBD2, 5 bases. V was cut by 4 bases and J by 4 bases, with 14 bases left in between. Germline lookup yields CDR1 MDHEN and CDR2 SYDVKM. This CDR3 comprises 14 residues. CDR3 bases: TGTGCCAGCAGTTCGACTATTACCCCTTACGAGCAGTACTTC. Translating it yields CASSSTITPYEQYF.

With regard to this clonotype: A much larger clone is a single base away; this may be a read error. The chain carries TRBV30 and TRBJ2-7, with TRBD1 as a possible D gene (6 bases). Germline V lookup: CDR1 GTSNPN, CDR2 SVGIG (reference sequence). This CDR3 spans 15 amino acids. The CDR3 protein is CAWSVLRDMTYERYF. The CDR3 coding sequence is TGTGCCTGGAGTGTACTACGGGACATGACTTACGAGCGGTACTTC.

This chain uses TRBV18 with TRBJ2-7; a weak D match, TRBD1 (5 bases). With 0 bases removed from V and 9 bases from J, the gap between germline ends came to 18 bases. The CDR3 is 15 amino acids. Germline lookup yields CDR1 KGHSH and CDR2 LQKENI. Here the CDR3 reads CASSPPATDAVGQYF. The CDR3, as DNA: TGTGCCAGCTCACCACCGGCGACAGACGCCGTGGGGCAGTACTTC.